This TCR beta chain was observed in a study of shared clonotypes between healthy human individuals. Points from the study as a whole: At large depth, rarefaction still showed sorted-subset sequencing to be incomplete. Shared across a few donors were about 4.6% of the naive CD4 clonotypes. Clonotype sharing among donors likely depends on sequencing depth.

Per germline, CDR1 MNHEY and CDR2 SMNVEV (reference sequence). CDR3 length equals 13 residues. V was cut by 2 bases and J by 4 bases, with 9 bases left in between. Concerning this clone: No antigen is known for it. This CDR3 is also generated by other DNA sequences in the sample.

The assay was immunoSEQ multiplex PCR, and TCRdb's table has in-frame clones only and misses some. In the table there are around 580,000 clones, roughly 98% of which are singletons. Terminally differentiated effector memory CD45RA+ cells were left out of the naive CD8 fraction, which was CD45RO-negative and positively selected for CCR7. The V gene is TRBV27, the J gene TRBJ2-7, with D hard to call. The sequenced sample was naive CD8+ T cells sorted from blood. The clonotype originates from a man in his thirties or forties in good health. CDR3 coding DNA: TGTGCCAGCAGTTTAACCGAATCGTACGAGCAGTACTTC. Translation: CASSLTESYEQYF.